This T cell receptor beta chain was observed in a study of blood T cell repertoires in COVID-19. Turning to the study itself: The United States, Italy and Spain provided the acute and convalescent COVID-19 samples. PBMCs, B-cell-depleted T cells, or T cells were the source of the cDNA or gDNA that made up the material.

Produced via immunoSEQ multiplex PCR; TCRdb's table is partial and in-frame only. The top ten clones hold about 6% of a sample with fewer than 90,000 clones, 65% to 85% of them seen once. This clone appeared a few times. Germline CDR1 MNHEY, CDR2 SMNVEV (reference sequence). V was clipped by 7 bases and J by 2 bases, with 12 bases between them. The length of the CDR3 is 14 residues. This receptor was taken from a man aged 65 to 85 with COVID-19, enrolled during active disease. The chain uses TRBV27 and TRBJ1-5; TRBD1 might be the D (6 bases). The sample was peripheral blood. The CDR3 DNA is TGTGCCAGCACACCTGGGGGCGGCAATCAGCCCCAGCATTTT. This sequence encodes CASTPGGGNQPQHF.